What follows describes a single T cell receptor beta chain. Its antigen is unknown. No base-level quality is on record; no much larger clone is a single base apart. The CDR3, cysteine through phenylalanine, is 10 amino acids long. Just the 30-base CDR3 DNA is kept, in frame starting at base 1. At the junction V is shortened by 3 bases and J by 9 bases, with 4 bases in between. The germline V gene specifies SGDLS as CDR1 and YYNGEE as CDR2. This entry is derived from a study of a mutant IDH1 vaccine in newly diagnosed glioma (TCRdb year 2021). For the study in its entirety: The roughly 35 treated patients were approximately 62% male and around 40% female, with a mean age of approximately 40 years. Before enrollment, most patients had been given radiochemotherapy with temozolomide as standard therapy, while the rest had received either radiotherapy alone or temozolomide alone. Six visits were used for peripheral blood collection: V03 (baseline), V05, V07, V10, V12 and V13. Longitudinal TCRB deep sequencing was performed for roughly 25 treated patients wherever samples were available for exploratory analyses. The paper's findings and limits, for the study overall: It was noted by the authors that analyses of patient blood samples could not be reproduced owing to sample limitations. Immune responses induced by the vaccine were seen in over 90% of patients across multiple MHC alleles. Selection of PBMC samples for TCRB deep sequencing was based on availability. Pseudoprogression seemed to be unrelated to changes in the top peripheral T cell clonotypes found by TCRB sequencing.

The sample's time point label, decoded: baseline, week 1 (first vaccination visit). The treatment or condition label on this specimen signifies: pre-vaccination baseline after standard-of-care therapy. All donors had newly diagnosed IDH1-mutant astrocytomas of WHO grade 3 or 4 that showed loss of nuclear ATRX. The samples were drawn from NOA16, a multicentre, single-arm, open-label phase I trial in Germany that tested a mutant IDH1 peptide vaccine in humans for the first time. For immunogenicity testing, the blood drawn at visit V03 was used as the baseline sample. Genomic DNA for TCRB sequencing was extracted from EDTA blood using the DNeasy Blood and Tissue Kit. Libraries were prepared through the immunoSEQ multiplex PCR assay. Rearranged TCR beta chain sequences were amplified using the hsTCRB Kit according to the manufacturer's protocol. An Illumina MiSeq was used to sequence the TCRB libraries. Per the original workflow: The proprietary platform of the kit vendor was used for demultiplexing, trimming and gene mapping. TCRdb's version of the immuneACCESS table is confined to in-frame rearrangements and falls short of the full clone set. An unresolved V gene accounts for under half of the shortfall where checked; the remainder is of unknown origin. V and J calls and clone size are copied from that table; D and trimming were computed from the DNA. The sample includes about 34,000 clones, with about 80% observed a single time. The ten largest clones add up to roughly 9% of the sample.

The chain links TRBV9 with TRBJ2-1; no D gene is confidently identified. This material consisted of peripheral blood mononuclear cells (PBMCs), taken from a glioma patient treated with radiotherapy, temozolomide or both. The sequence was obtained from a middle-aged man with glioma. Some clones in this sample may be carry-over from other donors' samples. The nucleotide sequence reads TGTGCCAGCAGCGGAAGTGAGCAGTTCTTC. This is translated as CASSGSEQFF.